This entry is about one TCR beta chain. These data belong to a study of T cells in Graves' hyperthyroidism and ophthalmopathy. It was RNA transcripts that yielded the amplified TCR beta CDR3 regions. The HTBI primer set was used in a first-round RT-PCR of the TCR CDR3. From the multiplex PCR reads, TCRdb called clonotypes with MiXCR, one entry per CDR3 protein. The table has nearly 750,000 distinct CDR3 sequences, 35% seen once. Germline CDR1 and CDR2: SGHDN and FVKESK. Trimming removed 1 base from V and 12 bases from J; junction bases left unmatched: 9. The CDR3 has 13 amino acids. The source of this sequence is a woman in her thirties or forties with Graves' hyperthyroidism. The genes are TRBV14 and TRBJ2-7; 7 nucleotides align to TRBD2. Sequencing was done on a sample of blood. The CDR3 bases are TGTGCCAGCAGCCAAGGAGTATCTGGGAGGGCGTACTTC. Protein sequence: CASSQGVSGRAYF.